Here is one T cell receptor beta chain with its context. Its antigen remains unidentified. The sample is drawn from a study of OX40 agonist ivuxolimab in advanced cancers. Across the whole study: Patients were infused with ivuxolimab every 2 weeks at 0.01 to 10 mg/kg. General observations from the study: At 0.1 to 3.0 mg/kg and by week 6, CD4+ and CD8+ T cells in the blood had expanded clonally.

Autoimmune disease history or systemic immunosuppression led to patient exclusion. Sequenced by immunoSEQ multiplex PCR; TCRdb stores in-frame clones only, minus some. The table includes about 53,000 clones, around nine tenths detected once. The receptor comes from an adult with an advanced solid tumor such as melanoma, head and neck, liver or kidney cancer. Specimen: CD4+ or CD8+ T cells sorted from blood, collected in a trial of the OX40 agonist ivuxolimab.

The CDR3: CASSIDPGGGTEAFF. CDR3 nucleotides: TGTGCCAGTAGTATAGATCCCGGAGGGGGCACTGAAGCTTTCTTT. The V and J genes are TRBV19 and TRBJ1-1; D possibly corresponds to TRBD1 (6 bases). The CDR3 runs to 15 residues. From germline, CDR1 is LNHDA and CDR2 SQIVND (reference sequence). V was shortened by 0 bases and J by 4 bases, with 12 bases between the two germline ends.